This record looks at one TCR beta chain sequence and its context. This CDR3 has 17 residues. Trimming took 0 bases from V and 2 from J; bases not matched to a gene: 6. Germline V gives CDR1 LGHNA, CDR2 YNFKEQ. The PCR ran on 60 Vbeta and 13 Jbeta primers. Some clones are missing from TCRdb's copy, which holds only in-frame ones; the method was immunoSEQ multiplex PCR. This table has 100,000 to 120,000 clones, roughly four fifths appearing once. These data belong to a study of cytomegalovirus exposure and HLA in healthy donors. Sequencing was done on a sample of PBMCs. This chain uses TRBV4-2 with TRBJ2-3, with 9 bases lining up with TRBD2. The source is a woman aged 18 to 35 in good health and CMV-seronegative. In DNA, the CDR3 is TGTGCCAGCAGCCAAGATTTACTAGCGGGTTCCACAGATACGCAGTATTTT. Translated, it gives CASSQDLLAGSTDTQYF.